The clone carrying this T cell receptor beta chain appeared once. These data originate in a study of blood T cell repertoires in COVID-19. Study summary: The samples span acute and convalescent COVID-19 from the United States, Italy and Spain. The cDNA or gDNA used as material had been derived from T cells, B-cell-depleted T cells, or PBMCs.

In the source study's methods: By means of reference gene primer amplification, nucleated cell counts were estimated. Profiled with immunoSEQ multiplex PCR; TCRdb holds only in-frame clones, not every one. Clone size and the V and J calls come from that table; the DNA yielded D and trimming. In the table there are 85,000 to 130,000 clones, about nine tenths of which are singletons. This CDR3 comprises 14 residues. Trimming took 6 bases from V and 0 from J, leaving 9 bases between them. Germline V lookup: CDR1 MNHEY, CDR2 SMNVEV (reference sequence). Sequencing used peripheral blood. The V call is TRBV27, the J call TRBJ2-1, with a tentative D call TRBD1 (6 bases). The source of this sequence is a man between 65 and 85 years old with acute or convalescent COVID-19. The chain's CDR3 is CASSPQGSYNEQFF. The CDR3 bases are TGTGCCAGCAGCCCACAGGGCTCCTACAATGAGCAGTTCTTC.